The 20 T cell receptor beta chains below come from one sample, sequenced in a study of cytomegalovirus exposure and HLA in healthy donors. Primers for the PCR totalled 60 Vbeta and 13 Jbeta. TCRdb's table, derived via immunoSEQ multiplex PCR, lists solely in-frame clones and lacks some. Found here are some 150,000 clones, roughly 79% of them singletons; the top ten hold about 2%. The sequencing sample was made of PBMCs. The receptor set was obtained from a woman in her twenties or thirties in good health and CMV-seropositive.

Only one count was recorded for this clone. The chain employs TRBV5-4 and TRBJ2-5, with TRBD2 identical over 7 bases. The CDR3 is made up of 15 amino acids. V trimming: 3 bases; J trimming: 3 bases; junction bases outside the gene matches: 8. Germline V gene lookup returns CDR1 SGHNT and CDR2 YYREEE (reference sequence). CDR3 sequence: CASSSSPLAEETQYF. The DNA for the CDR3 is TGTGCCAGCAGCTCGTCCCCTCTAGCGGAAGAGACCCAGTACTTC.

The CDR3 spells CSVDTSGNSYNEQFF. The CDR3 region has the DNA TGCAGCGTTGATACTAGCGGGAACTCCTACAATGAGCAGTTCTTC. This chain joins TRBV29-1 and TRBJ2-1; TRBD2 aligns across 10 bases. The V gene end was trimmed by 3 bases and the J gene end by 0 bases; junction bases not matched to a gene: 2. The CDR3 is made up of 15 amino acids. Germline-derived CDR1 and CDR2 are SQVTM and ANQGSEA.

This chain uses TRBV15 with TRBJ2-1; 8 bases fit TRBD2. The germline gives CDR1 LNHNV, CDR2 YYDKDF (reference sequence). Germline trimming cut 3 bases from V and 5 bases from J; bases unmatched to any gene: 15. The CDR3 extends over 18 amino acids. The CDR3 DNA sequence: TGTGCCACCAGCAGGGACCGAAACATAGCGGGAAGGGACAATGAGCAGTTCTTC. Amino acids: CATSRDRNIAGRDNEQFF.

V gene TRBV5-1 combines with J gene TRBJ2-3; D not certain. Deletions cut 2 bases from V and 0 bases from J, with 10 bases between. This CDR3 has 15 amino acids. Germline CDR1 and CDR2: SGHRS and YFSETQ. The CDR3 is CASSFLSFSTDTQYF. Here the CDR3 DNA reads TGCGCCAGCAGCTTTTTATCGTTTAGCACAGATACGCAGTATTTT.

The V and J genes are TRBV2 and TRBJ2-7; 9 bases map to TRBD1. The trim removed 7 bases at V and 4 bases at J, leaving 8 bases unmatched. CDR1 SNHLY and CDR2 FYNNEI come from the germline V gene. This CDR3 has 14 amino acids. The CDR3 is CASNLQGATYEQYF. In nucleotides, the CDR3 is TGTGCCAGCAACCTACAGGGGGCAACATACGAGCAGTACTTC. The entire variable domain, with the rest obtained from reference TRBV2 and TRBJ2-7, is as follows: EPEVTQTPSHQVTQMGQEVILRCVPISNHLYFYWYRQILGQKVEFLVSFYNNEISEKSEIFDDQFSVERPDGSNFTLKIRSTKLEDSAMYFCASNLQGATYEQYFGPGTRLTVT.

This clone was counted only a few times. The chain is built from TRBV29-1 and TRBJ1-1, with D perhaps TRBD1 (6 bases). Trimming removed 8 bases from V and 6 bases from J, with 28 bases in between. The CDR3 runs 16 residues. Germline CDR1 and CDR2: SQVTM and ANQGSEA. The CDR3 sequence is CSMGRGKGSGSAEAFF. CDR3 coding DNA: TGCAGCATGGGAAGGGGGAAGGGATCGGGATCCGCTGAAGCTTTCTTT. Filled out from reference TRBV29-1 and TRBJ1-1, the complete variable domain reads SAVISQKPSRDICQRGTSLTIQCQVDSQVTMMFWYRQQPGQSLTLIATANQGSEATYESGFVIDKFPISRPNLTFSTLTVSNMSPEDSSIYLCSMGRGKGSGSAEAFFGQGTRLTVV.

The V call is TRBV28, the J call TRBJ2-5; D uncertain. CDR3 length: 13 amino acids. CDR1 is MDHEN, CDR2 SYDVKM, per germline. V was clipped by 8 bases and J by 0 bases, with 10 bases between them. CDR3 region: CASFARDQETQYF. CDR3 sequence (DNA): TGTGCCAGCTTCGCGCGTGACCAAGAGACCCAGTACTTC.

This chain joins TRBV7-6 and TRBJ2-5, with TRBD2 matching 12 bases. The germline CDR1 and CDR2 sequences are SGHVS and FNYEAQ. Germline trimming cut 5 bases from V and 2 bases from J; bases unmatched to any gene: 6. This CDR3 has 16 residues. CDR3 region: CASSLDGLAGQETQYF. CDR3 coding DNA: TGTGCCAGCAGCCTCGATGGACTAGCGGGGCAAGAGACCCAGTACTTC.

V usage is TRBV6-4 and J usage is TRBJ1-4, with D tentatively TRBD1 (5 bases). The V end was cut by 6 bases, the J end by 7 bases, with 15 bases between. In germline, CDR1 is MRHNA, CDR2 SNTAGT. The CDR3 length is 14 residues. The CDR3: CASRITRDSEKLFF. CDR3 nucleotides: TGTGCCAGCAGGATTACACGTGACAGTGAAAAACTGTTTTTT.

Turning to this clone: The junction shows a germline mismatch at one end, possibly a read error. This chain uses TRBV2 with TRBJ2-7; 9 positions agree with TRBD1. Germline CDR1 and CDR2: SNHLY and FYNNEI. The CDR3 length is 11 residues. The CDR3 is CASSVWTGDNF. The DNA for the CDR3 is TGTGCCAGCAGTGTGTGGACAGGGGATAACTTC. Full variable domain (remainder filled in from reference TRBV2 and TRBJ2-7): EPEVTQTPSHQVTQMGQEVILRCVPISNHLYFYWYRQILGQKVEFLVSFYNNEISEKSEIFDDQFSVERPDGSNFTLKIRSTKLEDSAMYFCASSVWTGDNFGPGTRLTVT.

The chain has TRBV19 and TRBJ1-1; 7 bases fit TRBD1. The V gene end was trimmed by 5 bases and the J gene end by 8 bases; junction bases not matched to a gene: 14. This CDR3 is 15 amino acids long. Germline CDR1 LNHDA, CDR2 SQIVND (reference sequence). The CDR3 reads CASSAPGGGYKEAFF. CDR3 sequence (DNA): TGTGCCAGTAGTGCCCCGGGAGGGGGCTATAAAGAAGCTTTCTTT.

V and J are TRBV7-8 and TRBJ1-3; D remains unclear. The CDR3 is 13 residues long. Trimming cost V 4 bases and J 4 bases, with 8 bases left between them. The V gene's germline CDR1 is SGHVS and CDR2 FQNEAQ. The CDR3 nucleotides read TGTGCCAGCAGCTATGTACTAGGAAACACCATATATTTT. Its protein is CASSYVLGNTIYF.

The V and J genes are TRBV7-7 and TRBJ2-3, with a possible D match to TRBD1 (5 bases). The germline V and J ends were trimmed by 5 bases and 2 bases, with 20 bases remaining between them. In germline, CDR1 is SSHAT, CDR2 FNYEAQ (reference sequence). The length of the CDR3 is 17 residues. The CDR3 DNA reads TGTGCCAGCAGCCTACCCAACCGGCAGGGAATCACAGATACGCAGTATTTT. Translation: CASSLPNRQGITDTQYF.

The V gene is TRBV5-6, the J gene TRBJ2-7, with 9 bases matching TRBD2. The CDR3 contains 16 residues. V lost 3 bases and J lost 0; bases outside the gene matches: 7. From germline, CDR1 is SGHDT and CDR2 YYEEEE. The CDR3 loop reads CASSSRLAGSSYEQYF. The CDR3 DNA reads TGTGCCAGCAGCTCGCGCCTAGCGGGATCCTCCTACGAGCAGTACTTC.

This sequence joins TRBV6-1 and TRBJ1-2; 8 nucleotides match TRBD1. The CDR3 covers 13 residues. Germline CDR1 MNHNS, CDR2 SASEGT. V was clipped by 6 bases and J by 10 bases; unmatched bases: 10. The CDR3 reads CASRTGGQGLYTF. The CDR3 coding sequence is TGTGCCAGCAGGACCGGAGGACAGGGACTCTACACCTTC.

This sequence joins TRBV7-9 and TRBJ1-5; D perhaps matches TRBD1 (6 bases). The CDR3 is 14 amino acids. V lost 5 bases and J 5 bases, leaving 13 bases between the germline ends. CDR1 is SEHNR, CDR2 FQNEAQ, per germline (reference sequence). CDR3 amino acids: CASSPPGDHQPQHF. Written as DNA, the CDR3 is TGTGCCAGCAGCCCCCCAGGGGATCATCAGCCCCAGCATTTT.

This chain links TRBV7-2 with TRBJ1-4, with D perhaps matching TRBD1 (5 bases). The CDR3 covers 15 residues. The germline V gene encodes CDR1 SGHTA and CDR2 FQGNSA. V was clipped by 1 base and J by 5 bases, with 11 bases between them. The CDR3 DNA reads as TGTGCCAGCAGCTTAGAGGGGTTTCGAAATGAAAAACTGTTTTTT. Its protein is CASSLEGFRNEKLFF.

The chain couples TRBV9 to TRBJ2-3; weak D call: TRBD2 (7 bases). The CDR3 consists of 17 residues. Deletions cut 4 bases from V and 3 bases from J, with 21 bases between. From germline, CDR1 is SGDLS and CDR2 YYNGEE. The CDR3: CASSLVGGLRGTDTQYF. DNA for the CDR3: TGTGCCAGCAGCCTGGTAGGGGGACTAAGGGGGACAGATACGCAGTATTTT. Full variable domain (missing parts from reference TRBV9 and TRBJ2-3): DSGVTQTPKHLITATGQRVTLRCSPRSGDLSVYWYQQSLDQGLQFLIQYYNGEERAKGNILERFSAQQFPDLHSELNLSSLELGDSALYFCASSLVGGLRGTDTQYFGPGTRLTVL.

This clone was found a few times. CDR3 DNA sequence: TGTGCCAGCAGCATCCGGGACAGGGGAAATGAAAAACTGTTTTTT. Protein sequence: CASSIRDRGNEKLFF. The chain carries TRBV5-4 and TRBJ1-4; 10 bases match TRBD1. J lost 5 bases, V lost 4 bases, and 5 bases had no gene match. Germline V gives CDR1 SGHNT, CDR2 YYREEE (reference sequence). The CDR3 has 15 residues.

The chain uses TRBV18 and TRBJ1-5; a possible D gene is TRBD1 (5 bases). Trimming pared 3 bases from V and 5 bases from J, leaving 11 bases between. The CDR3 covers 14 residues. CDR1 and CDR2 (germline): KGHSH, LQKENI. The CDR3 loop reads CASSPGQADQPQHF. As DNA, the CDR3 is TGTGCCAGCTCACCGGGGCAGGCGGATCAGCCCCAGCATTTT.